This record concerns one TCR beta chain sequence. The sample belongs to a study of blood T cell repertoires in COVID-19. Study in general: Samples representing acute and convalescent COVID-19 were sourced from the United States, Italy and Spain. PBMCs, B-cell-depleted T cells, or T cells provided the cDNA or gDNA that made up the material.

Losses at the gene ends were 5 bases for V and 1 base for J; bases not matched to a gene: 5. From germline, CDR1 is WSHSY and CDR2 SAAADI. CDR3 length: 15 residues. The assay was immunoSEQ multiplex PCR, and TCRdb's table has in-frame clones only and misses some. Among approximately 100,000 clones listed, 86% were seen once. This sequence joins TRBV10-2 and TRBJ2-7; TRBD2 agrees at 10 bases. The TCR comes from a human donor in a cohort sampled during active COVID-19. The sequencing input was peripheral blood. CDR3 region: CASSHGTSASYEQYF. CDR3 sequence (DNA): TGCGCCAGCAGTCATGGGACTAGCGCATCCTACGAGCAGTACTTC.